This T cell receptor (beta chain) was retrieved from a study of T cell repertoires in cytomegalovirus infection. The overall study: Selected CMV epitopes included recently identified HLA-C-restricted ones as well as well-studied HLA-B-restricted ones. Public signatures in TCR beta pointed to CMV infection and matching HLA type.

TCRdb re-called the reads through MiXCR, storing one row per CDR3 protein. The table lists approximately 590,000 distinct CDR3 sequences, around 40% of them singletons. Points on this clonotype: The antigen is undetermined.

Whole-study findings and limits: CMV carriers having the relevant HLA were flagged by cumulative public TCR beta family frequency. The ex vivo response was dominated by HLA-C-restricted CMV-specific TCR beta clonotypes.

The source was cultured PBMCs, collected from culture after CMV antigen stimulation. The TCR comes from a human donor in good health (CMV status not recorded). Some clones in this sample may be carry-over from other donors' samples.

The CDR3 spells CASSSPLSRVNNEQFF. The CDR3, as DNA: TGTGCCAGCAGCTCCCCCCTCTCCAGGGTAAACAATGAGCAGTTCTTC. The chain joins TRBV7-2 to TRBJ2-1, with D possibly being TRBD1 (5 bases). Trimming cost V 4 bases and J 5 bases, with 18 bases left between them. The CDR3 is 16 amino acids. Germline CDR1 SGHTA, CDR2 FQGNSA.